These 17 T cell receptor beta chains were sequenced from one sample in a study of control samples from healthy donors and cancer patients. The protocol was immunoSEQ multiplex PCR, while the TCRdb copy is restricted to in-frame clones and leaves out a portion. Of about 130,000 clones in the sample, more than 85% were seen once. Material for sequencing was blood. The receptor set was obtained from a man aged 18 to 35 in good health.

The chain uses TRBV5-1 and TRBJ2-7; D is undetermined. The CDR3 length is 15 residues. Trimming shortened V by 4 bases and J by 0 bases, and 14 bases separated the two germline ends. Germline-derived CDR1 and CDR2 are SGHRS and YFSETQ. The CDR3 nucleotides are TGCGCCAGCAGCCCTCTGGACGGTATCTCCTACGAGCAGTACTTC. Its protein is CASSPLDGISYEQYF.

The V and J genes are TRBV11-3 and TRBJ2-7, with D unclear. This CDR3 contains 14 residues. The V end lost 1 base, the J end lost 1 base, and 8 bases lay between the germline ends. CDR1 is SGHNT, CDR2 YENEEA, per germline. The CDR3 nucleotides read TGTGCCAGCAGCTTAGCCTGGCCTTCCTACGAGCAGTACTTC. This sequence encodes CASSLAWPSYEQYF.

The V and J genes are TRBV6-5 and TRBJ1-6, with 9 bases fitting TRBD1. With 8 bases clipped from V and 3 bases from J, the junction kept 5 bases outside the gene matches. In germline, CDR1 is MNHEY, CDR2 SVGAGI. This CDR3 is built from 15 residues. The CDR3 region has the DNA TGTGCCAGCCGGGACAGGGCTGACTATAATTCACCCCTCCACTTT. This codes for CASRDRADYNSPLHF.

A single count supports this clone. J is TRBJ1-5 and V is TRBV2; D is unclear. Trimming took off 2 bases at V and 7 bases at J, with 9 bases between the two ends. This CDR3 spans 13 amino acids. Germline lookup yields CDR1 SNHLY and CDR2 FYNNEI. The CDR3 sequence: CASSEPPGQPQHF. In nucleotides, the CDR3 is TGTGCCAGCAGTGAACCCCCCGGACAGCCCCAGCATTTT.

This sequence joins TRBV6-5 and TRBJ1-2, with D perhaps matching TRBD1 (5 bases). The CDR3 length is 13 residues. In germline, CDR1 is MNHEY, CDR2 SVGAGI. V was pared by 8 bases and J by 4 bases, with 14 bases between. Here the CDR3 reads CASQPRQRYGYTF. CDR3 bases: TGTGCCAGCCAACCGAGACAGCGCTATGGCTACACCTTC.

The chain combines TRBV10-3 with TRBJ1-1, with D unclear. The CDR3 covers 13 residues. The V end was cut by 0 bases, the J end by 1 base, with 3 bases between. In germline, CDR1 is ENHRY, CDR2 SYGVKD. The CDR3 DNA follows: TGTGCCATCAGTGAGTCCCAGAACACTGAAGCTTTCTTT. It is translated as CAISESQNTEAFF.

This clone was counted a single time. The chain combines TRBV25-1 with TRBJ1-4; D perhaps matches TRBD1 (5 bases). V was cut by 8 bases and J by 8 bases, with 12 bases left in between. This CDR3 has 12 amino acids. Germline V gene lookup returns CDR1 MGHDK and CDR2 SYGVNS. Here the CDR3 reads CASALKGEKLFF. For the CDR3, the DNA is TGTGCCAGCGCCTTAAAGGGGGAAAAACTGTTTTTT.

The CDR3 DNA reads TGTGCCAGCAGCTTAACACAGGGTTTCTACGAGCAGTACTTC. Amino acid sequence: CASSLTQGFYEQYF. This chain joins TRBV11-2 and TRBJ2-7, with D tentatively TRBD1 (6 bases). The CDR3 spans 14 residues. The ends were cut back, 2 bases at V and 3 bases at J, with 11 bases in the middle. CDR1 is SGHAT, CDR2 FQNNGV, per germline.

A word on this clone: Different DNA sequences within this sample yield the same CDR3. The chain links TRBV12-3 or TRBV12-4 to TRBJ1-5; 8 nucleotides match TRBD1. V trimming: 6 bases; J trimming: 5 bases; junction bases outside the gene matches: 3. This CDR3 is 13 amino acids long. CDR3 sequence (DNA): TGTGCCAGCAGCTTGGACAGGGATCAGCCCCAGCATTTT. Amino acid sequence: CASSLDRDQPQHF.

This chain uses TRBV25-1 with TRBJ2-5; 7 positions match TRBD1. V trimming: 3 bases; J trimming: 5 bases; junction bases outside the gene matches: 12. Per germline, CDR1 MGHDK and CDR2 SYGVNS. The CDR3 runs to 16 residues. The CDR3 bases are TGTGCCAGCAGTGAGTCCCCCACAGGGGTCTGGGAGACCCAGTACTTC. Residues: CASSESPTGVWETQYF.

The gene calls are TRBV12-5 and TRBJ2-7; 10 nucleotides align to TRBD2. V lost 6 bases to trimming and J lost 7 bases; unmatched junction nucleotides: 12. This CDR3 is built from 15 residues. Germline V gives CDR1 LGHNT, CDR2 FRNRAP. The chain's CDR3 is CASGWRSGGANEQYF. The CDR3 region has the DNA TGTGCTAGTGGCTGGCGCAGCGGGGGGGCTAATGAGCAGTACTTC. The full variable domain, its missing parts supplied by reference TRBV12-5 and TRBJ2-7, is DARVTQTPRHKVTEMGQEVTMRCQPILGHNTVFWYRQTMMQGLELLAYFRNRAPLDDSGMPKDRFSAEMPDATLATLKIQPSEPRDSAVYFCASGWRSGGANEQYFGPGTRLTVT.

The gene calls are TRBV28 and TRBJ2-7; 8 nucleotides align to TRBD1. The V gene's germline CDR1 is MDHEN and CDR2 SYDVKM. The length of the CDR3 is 16 residues. Trimming at V came to 2 bases and at J to 4 bases, leaving 10 bases not matched to a gene. The CDR3 DNA reads TGTGCCAGCAGTTTACTCCCGACAGGGGATAGTTACGAGCAGTACTTC. Translating gives CASSLLPTGDSYEQYF.

This chain connects TRBV27 to TRBJ2-1; possibly TRBD1 or TRBD2 for D (5 bases each). The CDR3 has 16 amino acids. Per germline, CDR1 MNHEY and CDR2 SMNVEV (reference sequence). V was clipped by 0 bases and J by 1 base, with 10 bases between them. DNA for the CDR3: TGTGCCAGCAGTTTATCGATAGGGGAGTCCTACAATGAGCAGTTCTTC. Its protein is CASSLSIGESYNEQFF.

The V call is TRBV12-3 or TRBV12-4, the J call TRBJ2-1; D is unresolved. CDR3 length: 13 residues. The ends were cut back, 8 bases at V and 6 bases at J, with 14 bases in the middle. The DNA for the CDR3 is TGTGCCAGCTGCCGCGAGGTTACCAATGAGCAGTTCTTC. Translated: CASCREVTNEQFF.

This clone was found a few times. The chain links TRBV4-1 to TRBJ1-4, with a possible D match to TRBD1 (6 bases). V was pared by 3 bases and J by 1 base, with 12 bases between. In germline, CDR1 is MGHRA, CDR2 YSYEKL. The CDR3 has 16 amino acids. The CDR3: CASSHGGRVTNEKLFF. The CDR3 DNA sequence: TGCGCCAGCAGCCATGGGGGCAGGGTAACTAATGAAAAACTGTTTTTT.

This chain joins TRBV7-2 and TRBJ2-3, with 11 bases matching TRBD2. The CDR3 is made up of 15 amino acids. Germline assignment: CDR1 SGHTA and CDR2 FQGNSA. V lost 10 bases to trimming and J lost 3 bases; unmatched junction nucleotides: 9. The CDR3 coding sequence is TGTGCCATCCCTTTGGGACTAGCGGTGACAGATACGCAGTATTTT. It codes for CAIPLGLAVTDTQYF. Full variable domain (rest looked up from reference TRBV7-2 and TRBJ2-3): GAGVSQSPSNKVTEKGKDVELRCDPISGHTALYWYRQSLGQGLEFLIYFQGNSAPDKSGLPSDRFSAERTGGSVSTLTIQRTQQEDSAVYLCAIPLGLAVTDTQYFGPGTRLTVL.

The V gene is TRBV6-6, the J gene TRBJ1-4, with 9 nucleotides matching TRBD1. Unmatched junction bases numbered 5, after V lost 5 bases and J lost 7 bases. CDR3 length: 14 residues. CDR1 is MNHNY, CDR2 SVGAGI, per germline (reference sequence). The CDR3 is CASSLTGGGEKLFF. The CDR3 nucleotides read TGTGCCAGCAGTCTAACAGGGGGCGGTGAAAAACTGTTTTTT.